Described below is a single T cell receptor (beta chain) sequence and its context. Researchers sorted participants into cohorts using their self-reported clinical history. Recovered participants had two consecutive negative NP/OP PCR tests, healthcare professional clearance, or symptom resolution. The CDR3 sequence is 13 residues long. Germline CDR1 GTSNPN, CDR2 SVGIG (reference sequence). TCRdb's table, derived via immunoSEQ multiplex PCR, lists solely in-frame clones and lacks some. The table lists a few hundred thousand clones, about 88% of them singletons, with approximately 9.8% in the top ten. This specimen belongs to a study of blood T cell repertoires in COVID-19. Background on the study: COVID-19 samples, acute and convalescent, were from the United States, Italy and Spain.

This chain links TRBV30 with TRBJ1-1; maybe TRBD1 (5 bases). Sequencing input: PBMCs or T cells enriched from blood (not recorded which). This TCR came from a woman aged 40 to 50 who had recovered from COVID-19. For the CDR3, the DNA is TGTGCGGTAACAGGCCCTACGAACACTGAAGCTTTCTTT. Encoded protein: CAVTGPTNTEAFF.